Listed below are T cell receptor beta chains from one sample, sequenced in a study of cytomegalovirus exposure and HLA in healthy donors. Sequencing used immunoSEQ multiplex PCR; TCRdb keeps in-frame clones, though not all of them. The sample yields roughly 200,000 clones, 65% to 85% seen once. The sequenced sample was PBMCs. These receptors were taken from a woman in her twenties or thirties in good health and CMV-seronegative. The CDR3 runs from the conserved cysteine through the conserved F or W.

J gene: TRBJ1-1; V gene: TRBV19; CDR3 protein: CASSMPGEMGAFF
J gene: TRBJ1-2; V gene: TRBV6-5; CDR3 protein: CASSRQGWGYGYTF
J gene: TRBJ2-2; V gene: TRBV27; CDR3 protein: CASSLTGLNTGELFF
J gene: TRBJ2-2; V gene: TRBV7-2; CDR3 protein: CASSTQRTGGGGELFF
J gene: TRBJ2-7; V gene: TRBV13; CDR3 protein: CASSLLYEQYF
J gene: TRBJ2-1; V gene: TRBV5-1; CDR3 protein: CASSPLSGGGGNEQFF
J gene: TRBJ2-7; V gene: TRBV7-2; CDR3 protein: CASSGTRNHEQYF
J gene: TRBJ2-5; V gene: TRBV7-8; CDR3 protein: CASSLLRPYDQETQYF
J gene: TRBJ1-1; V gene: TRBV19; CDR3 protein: CASSIERAAHEAFF
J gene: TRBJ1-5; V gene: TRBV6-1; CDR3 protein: CASSEQDLKPQHF
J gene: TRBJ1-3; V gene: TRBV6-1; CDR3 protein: CASSGRSQGTGNTIYF
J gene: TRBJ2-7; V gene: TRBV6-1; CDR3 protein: CASVWDRSYEQYF
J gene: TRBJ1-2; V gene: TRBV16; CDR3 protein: CASSPLEGYTF
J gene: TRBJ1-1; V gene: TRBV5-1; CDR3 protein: CASSLAPGEMNTEAFF
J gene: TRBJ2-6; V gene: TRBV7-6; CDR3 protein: CASSLALVSSSGANVLTF
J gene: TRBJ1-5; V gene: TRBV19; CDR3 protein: CASSVGNQPQHF
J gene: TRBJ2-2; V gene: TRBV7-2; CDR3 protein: CASRRDRGAGELFF
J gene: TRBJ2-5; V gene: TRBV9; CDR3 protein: CASSVGASGEGETQYF
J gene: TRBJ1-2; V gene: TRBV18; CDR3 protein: CASSYAGGDNYGYTF
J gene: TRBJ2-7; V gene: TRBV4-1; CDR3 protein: CASSHGQGEGYEQYF
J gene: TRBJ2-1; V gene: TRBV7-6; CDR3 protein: CASSLGGDEQFF
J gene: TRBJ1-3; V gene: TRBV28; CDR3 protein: CASSSQGAGNTIYF
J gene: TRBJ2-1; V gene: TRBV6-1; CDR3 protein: CASTLAGVNEQFF
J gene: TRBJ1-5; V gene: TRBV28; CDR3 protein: CASSYQGQGRYQPQHF
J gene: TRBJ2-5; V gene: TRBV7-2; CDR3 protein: CASSLGLAGGRETQYF
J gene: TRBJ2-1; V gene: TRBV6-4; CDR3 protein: CASRRVAGTYNEQFF
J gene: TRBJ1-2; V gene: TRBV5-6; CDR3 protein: CASSPGTGYGYTF
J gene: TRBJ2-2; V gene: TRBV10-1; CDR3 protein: CASSSRGGLFF
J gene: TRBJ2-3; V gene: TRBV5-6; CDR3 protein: CASSQSGGKTDTQYF